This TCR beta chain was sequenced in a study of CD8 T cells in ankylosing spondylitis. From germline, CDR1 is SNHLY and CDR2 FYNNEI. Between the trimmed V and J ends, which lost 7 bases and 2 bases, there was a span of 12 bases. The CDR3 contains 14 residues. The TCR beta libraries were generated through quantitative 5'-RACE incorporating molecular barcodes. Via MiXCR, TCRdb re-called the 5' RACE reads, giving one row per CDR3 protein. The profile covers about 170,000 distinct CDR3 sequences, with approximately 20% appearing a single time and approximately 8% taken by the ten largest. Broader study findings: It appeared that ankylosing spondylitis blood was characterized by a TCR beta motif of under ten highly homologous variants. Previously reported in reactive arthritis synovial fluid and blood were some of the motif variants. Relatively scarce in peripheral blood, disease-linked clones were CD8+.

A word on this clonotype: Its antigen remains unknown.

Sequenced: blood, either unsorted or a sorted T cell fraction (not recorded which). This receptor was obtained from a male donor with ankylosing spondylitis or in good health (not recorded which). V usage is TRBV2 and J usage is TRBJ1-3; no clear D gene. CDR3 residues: CASNIDSPGNTIYF. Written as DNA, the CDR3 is TGTGCCAGCAATATAGATTCTCCTGGAAACACCATATATTTT.